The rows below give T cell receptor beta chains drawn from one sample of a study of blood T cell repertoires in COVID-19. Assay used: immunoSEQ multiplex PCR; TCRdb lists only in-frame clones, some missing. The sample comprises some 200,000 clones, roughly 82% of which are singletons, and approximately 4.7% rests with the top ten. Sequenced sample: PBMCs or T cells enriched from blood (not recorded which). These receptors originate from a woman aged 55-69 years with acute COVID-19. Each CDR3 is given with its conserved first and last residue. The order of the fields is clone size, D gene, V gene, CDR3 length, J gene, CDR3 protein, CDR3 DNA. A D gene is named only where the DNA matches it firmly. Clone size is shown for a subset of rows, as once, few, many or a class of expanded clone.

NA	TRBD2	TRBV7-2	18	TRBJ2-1	CASSLATSGGSSYNEQFF	TGTGCCAGCAGCTTAGCGACTAGCGGTGGAAGCTCCTACAATGAGCAGTTCTTC
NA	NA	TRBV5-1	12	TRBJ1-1	CASSPGNTEAFF	TGCGCCAGCAGCCCGGGGAACACTGAAGCTTTCTTT
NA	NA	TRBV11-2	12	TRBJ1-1	CASSPPYTEAFF	TGTGCCAGCAGCCCCCCATACACTGAAGCTTTCTTT
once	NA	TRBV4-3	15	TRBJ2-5	CASSQRGLLWETQYF	TGCGCCAGCAGCCAACGAGGTCTACTCTGGGAGACCCAGTACTTC
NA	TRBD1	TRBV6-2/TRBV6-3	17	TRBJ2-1	CASSYSIQGDFYNEQFF	TGTGCCAGCAGTTACTCGATACAGGGGGACTTTTACAATGAGCAGTTCTTC
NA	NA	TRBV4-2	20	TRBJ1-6	CASSQEGGRIRSSYNSPLHF	TGTGCCAGCAGCCAAGAGGGAGGCAGGATCAGGAGCTCCTATAATTCACCCCTCCACTTT
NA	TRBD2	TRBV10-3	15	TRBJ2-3	CAISESGGGTDTQYF	TGTGCCATCAGTGAGTCGGGGGGGGGCACAGATACGCAGTATTTT
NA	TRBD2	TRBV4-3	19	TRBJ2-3	CASSQDGTSDTRGTDTQYF	TGCGCCAGCAGCCAAGACGGGACTAGCGACACCCGGGGCACAGATACGCAGTATTTT
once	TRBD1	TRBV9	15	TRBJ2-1	CASSAGQGVHNEQFF	TGTGCCAGCAGCGCGGGACAGGGGGTGCACAATGAGCAGTTCTTC
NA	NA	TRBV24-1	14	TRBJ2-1	CATSDFRGYNEQFF	TGTGCCACCAGTGATTTTAGGGGCTACAATGAGCAGTTCTTC
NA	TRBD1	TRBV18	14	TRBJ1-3	CASSETGAGNTIYF	TGTGCCAGCTCAGAGACAGGGGCTGGAAACACCATATATTTT
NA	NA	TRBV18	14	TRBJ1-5	CASSIGGANQPQHF	TGTGCCAGCTCAATCGGGGGTGCCAATCAGCCCCAGCATTTT
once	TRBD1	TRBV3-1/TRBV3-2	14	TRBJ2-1	CASSQMNRGRKQFF	TGTGCCAGCAGCCAAATGAACAGGGGTCGTAAGCAGTTCTTC
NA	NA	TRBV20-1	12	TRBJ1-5	CSASMEGQPQHF	TGCAGTGCTAGTATGGAGGGGCAGCCCCAGCATTTT
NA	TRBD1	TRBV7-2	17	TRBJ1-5	CASSLGYWDSKNQPQHF	TGTGCCAGCAGCTTAGGTTACTGGGACAGTAAAAATCAGCCCCAGCATTTT
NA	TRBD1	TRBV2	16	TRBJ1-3	CASSEADRGSGNTIYF	TGTGCCAGCAGCGAAGCGGACAGGGGAAGTGGAAACACCATATATTTT
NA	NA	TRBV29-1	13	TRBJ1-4	CSVYRAAEKELFF	TGCAGCGTTTATCGGGCAGCGGAGAAAGAACTGTTTTTT
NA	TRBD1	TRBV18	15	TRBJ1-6	CASSPWDRLNSPLHF	TGTGCCAGCTCACCATGGGACAGATTAAATTCACCCCTCCACTTT
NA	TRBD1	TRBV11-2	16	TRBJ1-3	CASSLETGKGGNTIYF	TGTGCCAGCAGCTTAGAGACAGGGAAGGGTGGAAACACCATATATTTT
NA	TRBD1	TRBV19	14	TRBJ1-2	CASSIQGAVYGYTF	TGTGCCAGTAGTATCCAGGGGGCGGTCTATGGCTACACCTTC
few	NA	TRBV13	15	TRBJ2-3	CASSLLGSSTDTQYF	TGTGCCAGCAGCTTACTAGGCTCTAGCACAGATACGCAGTATTTT
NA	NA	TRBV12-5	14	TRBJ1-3	CASGRGANGNTIYF	TGTGCTAGTGGCCGGGGGGCGAATGGAAACACCATATATTTT
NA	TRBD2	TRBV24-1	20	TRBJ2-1	CATSDSGTSGAPVWYNEQFF	TGTGCCACCAGTGACTCCGGGACTAGCGGGGCCCCAGTTTGGTACAATGAGCAGTTCTTC
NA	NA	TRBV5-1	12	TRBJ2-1	CASSLFAREQFF	TGCGCCAGCAGCTTGTTCGCGAGGGAGCAGTTCTTC
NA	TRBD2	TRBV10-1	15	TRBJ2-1	CASSEEPSGVNEQFF	TGCGCCAGCAGTGAAGAGCCTAGCGGGGTGAATGAGCAGTTCTTC
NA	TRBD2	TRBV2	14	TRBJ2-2	CASTGAGGTGELFF	TGTGCCAGCACTGGAGCGGGAGGAACCGGGGAGCTGTTTTTT
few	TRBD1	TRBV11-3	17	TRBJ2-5	CASSLGGTGGASETQYF	TGTGCCAGCAGCTTAGGCGGGACAGGGGGCGCATCGGAGACCCAGTACTTC
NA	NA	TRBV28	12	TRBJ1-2	CASSLAPGYYTF	TGTGCCAGCAGTTTAGCCCCAGGGTACTACACCTTC
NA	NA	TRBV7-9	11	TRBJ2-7	CASSQGGEQYF	TGTGCCAGCAGCCAGGGCGGAGAGCAGTACTTC
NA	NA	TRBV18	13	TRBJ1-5	CASSPRQNQPQHF	TGTGCCAGCTCACCTAGACAGAATCAGCCCCAGCATTTT
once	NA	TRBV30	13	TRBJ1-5	CAWSGGGNQPQHF	TGTGCCTGGAGCGGGGGTGGCAATCAGCCCCAGCATTTT
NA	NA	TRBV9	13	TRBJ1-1	CASSVIGDTEAFF	TGTGCCAGCAGCGTCATAGGGGACACTGAAGCTTTCTTT
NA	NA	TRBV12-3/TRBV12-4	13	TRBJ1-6	CASGREVNSPLHF	TGTGCCAGCGGCAGGGAAGTTAATTCACCCCTCCACTTT
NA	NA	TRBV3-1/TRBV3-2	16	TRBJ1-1	CASSQGPNRRGTEAFF	TGTGCCAGCAGCCAAGGTCCGAATCGAAGGGGCACTGAAGCTTTCTTT
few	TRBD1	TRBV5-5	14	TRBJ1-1	CASSKGQGRTEAFF	TGTGCCAGCAGCAAGGGACAGGGGAGGACTGAAGCTTTCTTT
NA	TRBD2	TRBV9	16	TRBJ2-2	CASSGFLAGNTGELFF	TGTGCCAGCAGCGGTTTCCTAGCGGGGAACACCGGGGAGCTGTTTTTT
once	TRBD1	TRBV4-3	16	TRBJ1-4	CASSQVPGQLPEKLFF	TGCGCCAGCAGCCAAGTACCGGGACAGCTACCGGAAAAACTGTTTTTT
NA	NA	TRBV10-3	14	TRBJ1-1	CAISDVPRNTEAFF	TGTGCCATCAGTGACGTCCCGCGGAACACTGAAGCTTTCTTT